This paragraph reports one T cell receptor beta chain. Its target is not known. PCR involved 60 Vbeta and 13 Jbeta primers. Clones were sequenced by immunoSEQ multiplex PCR, and TCRdb holds only the in-frame ones, with some missing. The sample carries about 210,000 clones, 87% recorded once. These data belong to a study of cytomegalovirus exposure and HLA in healthy donors. Germline trimming cut 6 bases from V and 9 bases from J; bases unmatched to any gene: 14. The CDR3 is 15 residues long. Germline CDR1 and CDR2: MNHEY and SMNVEV (reference sequence). Study results and limitations: A later analysis reportedly identified an Asian-associated ancestry cluster as carrying fewer N-insertions than the approximately 640-donor mean. Later on, an analysis tied roughly 17,000 TCR beta sequences to HLA alleles at 0.05 false discovery rate. As confirmed in vitro, a few CMV-associated chains were specific for CMV antigens. Overall, around 160 TCR beta chains were annotated as cytomegalovirus-associated.

The sequence was collected from a boy aged 2 to 10 in good health and CMV-seronegative. V is TRBV27 and J is TRBJ2-7, with 10 nucleotides matching TRBD1. What was sequenced was PBMCs. CDR3 sequence reads: CASRRPGQGIPLQYF. CDR3 nucleotides: TGTGCCAGCAGGCGTCCGGGACAGGGGATCCCACTGCAGTACTTC.